One sample yielded the 14 T cell receptor beta chains listed below, sequenced in a study of blood T cell repertoires in COVID-19. Data came from immunoSEQ multiplex PCR; TCRdb stores just in-frame clones and leaves some out. The profile shows about 170,000 clones, about four fifths of them singletons. Material: PBMCs or T cells enriched from blood (not recorded which). These receptors all stem from a man in his forties or fifties who had recovered from COVID-19.

The genes are TRBV13 and TRBJ2-3; TRBD2 aligns across 16 bases. Germline trimming cut 6 bases from V and 3 bases from J; bases unmatched to any gene: 9. Germline CDR1 and CDR2: PRHDT and FYEKMQ (reference sequence). The CDR3 extends over 18 amino acids. The CDR3 spells CASSQGLAGGPSTDTQYF. The CDR3 DNA sequence: TGTGCCAGCAGTCAGGGACTAGCGGGGGGGCCATCGACAGATACGCAGTATTTT.

The chain links TRBV5-1 to TRBJ1-2, with D possibly matching TRBD1 (6 bases). Trimming pared 0 bases from V and 6 bases from J, leaving 9 bases between. The CDR3 spans 13 residues. The germline V gene has CDR1 SGHRS and CDR2 YFSETQ. CDR3 protein: CASSLDRDNGYTF. DNA of the CDR3: TGCGCCAGCAGCTTGGACAGGGATAATGGCTACACCTTC.

The chain has TRBV5-1 and TRBJ1-5; TRBD1 is a possible D gene (6 bases). This CDR3 comprises 15 residues. Trimming took 0 bases from V and 7 from J, leaving 14 bases between them. Germline CDR1 reads SGHRS; CDR2 reads YFSETQ. The CDR3 DNA follows: TGCGCCAGCAGCTTGGATGGGGGCGCAGGACAGCCCCAGCATTTT. Amino acids: CASSLDGGAGQPQHF.

Comments on this clone: The sample carries other DNA sequences with the same CDR3. V is TRBV6-5 and J is TRBJ2-5, with TRBD1 matching 8 bases. Per germline, CDR1 MNHEY and CDR2 SVGAGI. V gave up 6 bases and J gave up 4 bases; unmatched junction bases: 7. This CDR3 has 14 amino acids. In DNA form, the CDR3 reads TGTGCCAGCAGCCATCGGGACAGGCGAGAGACCCAGTACTTC. Its protein product is CASSHRDRRETQYF.

The chain combines TRBV5-1 with TRBJ2-3; the match to TRBD2 covers 16 bases. Germline V CDR1 and CDR2: SGHRS, YFSETQ. J lost 5 bases, V lost 7 bases, and 4 bases had no gene match. CDR3 length: 15 amino acids. The CDR3 here is CASGGTSGGVDTQYF. The CDR3 DNA is TGCGCCAGCGGCGGGACTAGCGGGGGGGTAGATACGCAGTATTTT.

The chain joins TRBV6-1 to TRBJ2-4; a possible D gene is TRBD2 (6 bases). The V gene lost 2 bases and the J gene lost 4 bases, with 18 bases spanning the gap. The CDR3 spans 17 residues. The germline CDR1 and CDR2 sequences are MNHNS and SASEGT. CDR3 protein: CASSETPGSGEKNIQYF. The CDR3 region has the DNA TGTGCCAGCAGTGAAACACCAGGTTCGGGGGAGAAAAACATTCAGTACTTC.

The chain is built from TRBV5-4 and TRBJ1-2; tentatively, D is TRBD1 (6 bases). This CDR3 has 14 amino acids. Trimming shortened V by 5 bases and J by 1 base, and 12 bases separated the two germline ends. The germline CDR1 and CDR2 sequences are SGHNT and YYREEE (reference sequence). The CDR3 region is CASRSTGINYGYTF. CDR3 coding DNA: TGTGCCAGCAGGTCAACAGGGATTAACTATGGCTACACCTTC.

The chain has TRBV5-4 and TRBJ1-6; D gene uncertain. The V end lost 5 bases, the J end lost 6 bases, and 15 bases lay between the germline ends. CDR1 and CDR2 (germline): SGHNT, YYREEE (reference sequence). The CDR3 totals 15 residues. The DNA for the CDR3 is TGTGCCAGCAGGGCGATAGCGGGGTTTAATTCACCCCTCCACTTT. Translating it yields CASRAIAGFNSPLHF.

The chain recombines TRBV30 with TRBJ2-7; maybe TRBD1 (7 bases). The CDR3 runs 12 residues. Germline V gene data show CDR1 as GTSNPN and CDR2 as SVGIG (reference sequence). Deletions cut 6 bases from V and 3 bases from J, with 12 bases between. CDR3 in amino acids: CACQGGGYEQYF. The CDR3 nucleotides are TGTGCCTGCCAGGGGGGCGGCTACGAGCAGTACTTC.

V gene TRBV5-6 combines with J gene TRBJ2-3; 11 positions agree with TRBD1. V was pared by 4 bases and J by 2 bases, with 6 bases of the junction left unmatched. The CDR3 consists of 16 residues. CDR1 is SGHDT and CDR2 is YYEEEE in the germline V gene. The CDR3 loop reads CASSPGQGGYTDTQYF. CDR3 nucleotide sequence: TGTGCCAGCAGCCCGGGACAGGGGGGATACACAGATACGCAGTATTTT.

The rearrangement joins TRBV2 to TRBJ2-1; a possible D gene is TRBD1 (6 bases). The CDR3 runs 13 residues. V was trimmed by 10 bases and J by 5 bases, leaving 15 bases between them. Germline CDR1 and CDR2: SNHLY and FYNNEI. The CDR3 DNA reads TGTGCCACTGCCGGGACATACGACAATGAGCAGTTCTTC. It codes for CATAGTYDNEQFF.

The chain employs TRBV29-1 and TRBJ1-1; the D gene is possibly TRBD1 (5 bases). Germline V gene sequence: CDR1 SQVTM, CDR2 ANQGSEA. The CDR3 loop spans 13 amino acids. Trimming removed 4 bases from V and 8 bases from J, with 17 bases in between. The DNA of the CDR3 is TGCAGCGTTGTTGGCCAGGAGGGGTCGGAAGCTTTCTTT. Translated, it gives CSVVGQEGSEAFF.

This clone was seen only a few times. V and J are TRBV9 and TRBJ2-1; 7 bases are shared with TRBD2. The CDR3 extends over 15 amino acids. From germline, CDR1 is SGDLS and CDR2 YYNGEE. The trim removed 0 bases at V and 3 bases at J, leaving 3 bases unmatched. The CDR3 loop reads CASSVGGRGYNEQFF. CDR3 in DNA: TGTGCCAGCAGCGTAGGAGGGAGGGGCTACAATGAGCAGTTCTTC. The whole variable domain, remainder taken from reference TRBV9 and TRBJ2-1, is DSGVTQTPKHLITATGQRVTLRCSPRSGDLSVYWYQQSLDQGLQFLIQYYNGEERAKGNILERFSAQQFPDLHSELNLSSLELGDSALYFCASSVGGRGYNEQFFGPGTRLTVL.

The chain employs TRBV12-3 or TRBV12-4 and TRBJ1-2; 8 nucleotides match TRBD1. This CDR3 is 13 amino acids long. Losses at the gene ends were 6 bases for V and 7 bases for J; bases not matched to a gene: 7. This chain's CDR3 is CASSKQTGGGYTF. DNA for the CDR3: TGTGCCAGCAGCAAACAAACAGGGGGTGGCTACACCTTC.